Here is one T cell receptor (beta chain) with its context. No antigen is known for it. Vbeta (60) and Jbeta (13) primers were used in the PCR. Here immunoSEQ multiplex PCR was the method, and the copy in TCRdb shows in-frame clones only, minus some. The table lists 60,000 to 70,000 clones, approximately 80% of them singletons. The sample originates from a study of cytomegalovirus exposure and HLA in healthy donors. Study-wide results and limits: In presence/absence analyses, roughly uniform sequencing depth across donors was assumed.

This CDR3 contains 17 residues. Germline loops: CDR1 SGHTA, CDR2 FQGNSA. Trimming removed 1 base from V and 6 bases from J; junction bases left unmatched: 11. The sequence was obtained from a woman aged 25 to 39 in good health and CMV-seronegative. The source material was PBMCs. The V and J genes are TRBV7-2 and TRBJ2-3, with 9 bases aligning to TRBD2. CDR3 residues: CASSLGGLAGRGDTQYF. CDR3 nucleotide sequence: TGTGCCAGCAGCTTAGGGGGGCTAGCGGGAAGGGGTGATACGCAGTATTTT.